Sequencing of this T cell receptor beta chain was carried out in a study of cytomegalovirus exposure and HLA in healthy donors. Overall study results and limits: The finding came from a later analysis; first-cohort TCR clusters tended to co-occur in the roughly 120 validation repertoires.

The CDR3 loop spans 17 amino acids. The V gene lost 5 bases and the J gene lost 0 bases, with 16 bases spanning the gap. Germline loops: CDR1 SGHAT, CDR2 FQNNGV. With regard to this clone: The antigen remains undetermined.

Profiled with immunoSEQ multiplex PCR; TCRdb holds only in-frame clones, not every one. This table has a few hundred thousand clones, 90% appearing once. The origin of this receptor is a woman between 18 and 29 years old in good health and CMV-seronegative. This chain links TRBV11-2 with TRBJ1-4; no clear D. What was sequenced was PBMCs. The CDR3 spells CASSLGKNSATNEKLFF. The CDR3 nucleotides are TGTGCCAGCAGCCTAGGGAAGAACAGTGCAACTAATGAAAAACTGTTTTTT.